The 13 T cell receptor beta chains below were found in one sample sequenced in a study of T cells in Graves' hyperthyroidism and ophthalmopathy. RNA transcripts were the template for amplifying TCR beta CDR3 regions. With the HTBI primer set, the TCR CDR3 went through a first round of RT-PCR. Each CDR3 protein gets one entry after TCRdb re-called the multiplex PCR reads with MiXCR. The sample records around 600,000 distinct CDR3 sequences, around 13% being singletons. The sample was blood. Receptor source: a woman between 45 and 65 years old with Graves' ophthalmopathy.

This clonotype has at least ten counts. This chain joins TRBV18 and TRBJ2-1; no clear D gene. Per germline, CDR1 KGHSH and CDR2 LQKENI. Trimming took 0 bases from V and 8 from J, leaving 8 bases between them. This CDR3 comprises 13 residues. Here the CDR3 reads CASSPPAGDEQFF. The CDR3 nucleotides are TGTGCCAGCTCACCACCGGCAGGTGATGAGCAGTTCTTC.

This clonotype came up many times. V usage is TRBV28 and J usage is TRBJ1-1; D gene unclear. V lost 5 bases to trimming and J lost 10 bases, with 17 bases between them. Germline CDR1 reads MDHEN; CDR2 reads SYDVKM. This CDR3 is built from 13 residues. The CDR3 DNA follows: TGTGCCAGCAGTCTACTCGGGCCTCAAGGAGCTTTCTTT. Amino acids: CASSLLGPQGAFF.

This clonotype has at least ten counts. The rearrangement links TRBV5-1 to TRBJ1-1; 7 bases map to TRBD1. CDR1 is SGHRS, CDR2 YFSETQ, per germline. V shed 0 bases and J 4 bases; nucleotides not matched to a gene: 9. There are 16 residues in the CDR3. The CDR3 DNA is TGCGCCAGCAGCTTGGACGAGGGGGCGCGGGGCACTGAAGCTTTCTTT. Amino acid sequence: CASSLDEGARGTEAFF. Complete variable domain (other parts from reference TRBV5-1 and TRBJ1-1): KAGVTQTPRYLIKTRGQQVTLSCSPISGHRSVSWYQQTPGQGLQFLFEYFSETQRNKGNFPGRFSGRQFSNSRSEMNVSTLELGDSALYLCASSLDEGARGTEAFFGQGTRLTVV.

This clonotype was detected ten times or more. The V gene is TRBV12-3 or TRBV12-4, the J gene TRBJ2-6; 11 bases are a match to TRBD1. After removal of 7 bases from V and 2 bases from J, the junction contained 4 bases not matched to a gene. This CDR3 has 16 residues. CDR3 in DNA: TGTGCCAGCACGGGGACAGGGGGTGCTGGGGCCAACGTCCTGACTTTC. This translates into CASTGTGGAGANVLTF.

This clonotype was found many times. V usage is TRBV24-1 and J usage is TRBJ2-5; TRBD2 matches 12 bases. Germline V lookup: CDR1 KGHDR, CDR2 SFDVKD. The CDR3 spans 15 residues. Germline trimming cut 7 bases from V and 4 bases from J; bases unmatched to any gene: 6. The chain's CDR3 is CATSEGLAGGETQYF. The CDR3 nucleotides are TGTGCCACCAGCGAGGGACTAGCGGGCGGAGAGACCCAGTACTTC.

This clonotype has at least ten counts. The chain has TRBV20-1 and TRBJ1-1; D is unclear. The CDR3 runs to 14 residues. V was trimmed by 0 bases and J by 1 base, leaving 9 bases between them. Germline assignment: CDR1 DFQATT and CDR2 SNEGSKA (reference sequence). This chain's CDR3 is CSARDPQQNTEAFF. The CDR3 bases are TGCAGTGCTAGAGATCCGCAGCAGAACACTGAAGCTTTCTTT.

The table lists this clonotype with many counts. The V gene is TRBV28, the J gene TRBJ1-1; unclear D gene. Germline V lookup: CDR1 MDHEN, CDR2 SYDVKM. V lost 3 bases, J lost 4 bases, and 15 bases lay in between. There are 15 residues in the CDR3. CDR3 bases: TGTGCCAGCAGTTTCACGTTTGGACTGAGCACTGAAGCTTTCTTT. This gives the protein CASSFTFGLSTEAFF.

This clonotype was seen repeatedly, ten times or more. J is TRBJ1-6 and V is TRBV12-3 or TRBV12-4; TRBD1 might be the D (5 bases). Trimming left V 4 bases short and J 7 bases short, with 11 bases between. The CDR3 totals 14 residues. The CDR3 bases are TGTGCCAGCAGTTGGGGCAGTCGAAATTCACCCCTCCACTTT. Translating it yields CASSWGSRNSPLHF.

This clonotype was seen ten or more times. The V gene is TRBV6-1, the J gene TRBJ2-7; TRBD2 might be the D (5 bases). The V end was cut by 3 bases, the J end by 7 bases, with 7 bases between. Germline V gene data show CDR1 as MNHNS and CDR2 as SASEGT. The CDR3 is made up of 11 amino acids. Here the CDR3 DNA reads TGTGCCAGCAGTGAGACGGGGGAGCAGTACTTC. Amino acid sequence: CASSETGEQYF.

In its sample, this clonotype was seen a few times. V is TRBV19 and J is TRBJ2-3; no clear D. The germline CDR1 and CDR2 sequences are LNHDA and SQIVND (reference sequence). Trimming shortened V by 9 bases and J by 0 bases, and 13 bases separated the two germline ends. The CDR3 is 14 amino acids. The CDR3 DNA is TGTGCCAGCAATGAAGCCGCTAGCACAGATACGCAGTATTTT. This sequence encodes CASNEAASTDTQYF.

This clonotype was counted at least ten times. V usage is TRBV7-8 and J usage is TRBJ1-2, with a weak D call TRBD1 (5 bases). In germline, CDR1 is SGHVS, CDR2 FQNEAQ. The V gene lost 2 bases and the J gene lost 3 bases, with 13 bases spanning the gap. The CDR3 length is 15 residues. CDR3 protein: CASSLPTATDYGYTF. The CDR3 DNA reads TGTGCCAGCAGCTTACCCACTGCGACAGACTATGGCTACACCTTC.

In the case of this clonotype: Just one base apart from a much larger clone, this may be a read error. The gene calls are TRBV19 and TRBJ2-1, with 10 bases identical to TRBD2. Germline V gene data show CDR1 as LNHDA and CDR2 as SQIVND (reference sequence). The CDR3 is 16 amino acids. Germline trimming cut 5 bases from V and 3 bases from J; bases unmatched to any gene: 7. Here the CDR3 DNA reads TGTGCCAGTAGTCTCCAAGTAGCGGGAGGCTACAATGAGCAGTTCTTC. Its protein product is CASSLQVAGGYNEQFF.

At least ten counts were recorded for this clonotype. The chain has TRBV28 and TRBJ1-1; TRBD1 is a possible D gene (6 bases). The CDR3 has 12 amino acids. Germline CDR1 reads MDHEN; CDR2 reads SYDVKM. V was trimmed by 5 bases and J by 9 bases, leaving 13 bases between them. CDR3 sequence (DNA): TGTGCCAGCAGTACACGACAGGAGAAAGCTTTCTTT. It encodes CASSTRQEKAFF.